This T cell receptor beta chain was recovered during a study of CD4 T cells in relation to SARS-CoV-2 and coronaviruses. Method: immunoSEQ multiplex PCR; TCRdb's copy keeps in-frame clones and lacks some. The sample consists of 55,000 to 75,000 clones, over 70% of them appearing once. Study-wide points: Culture-expanded clones reflect memory recall rather than primary priming during culture.

CD4+ T cells from unexposed donors were obtained before the COVID-19 pandemic (2011-2018). Cryopreserved PBMCs were CD4-enriched, then split into naive and memory cells. The CDR3 totals 14 residues. V shed 6 bases and J shed 3 bases, with 14 bases lying between them. CDR1 and CDR2 (germline): MDHEN, SYDVKM. As regards this clone: Its antigen is not identified.

The chain uses TRBV28 and TRBJ1-1; no firm D call. This TCR derives from a human donor in good health. The sequenced sample consisted of memory CD4+ T cells from PBMCs. DNA for the CDR3: TGTGCCAGCAGGGGCCGGCAGACCCACACTGAAGCTTTCTTT. As protein: CASRGRQTHTEAFF.